This T cell receptor beta chain was profiled in a study of radiation and T cells in renal cell carcinoma. A few counts support this clone. This table comes from immunoSEQ multiplex PCR, and its TCRdb copy is limited to in-frame clones, with some not included. The data hold roughly 90,000 clones, with around four fifths observed a single time. Time point indicated: blood 4 weeks post-SBRT, at nephrectomy. Described treatment: 15 Gy SBRT to primary tumor, nephrectomy 4 weeks later. Nephrectomy followed 15 Gy stereotactic body radiation by 4 weeks. Blood was sampled at baseline, 2 weeks and 4 weeks after SBRT. The sequences come from blood, collected from a patient whose treatment included radiotherapy and nephrectomy. This clonotype was sampled from a man aged 50 to 60 with renal cell carcinoma.

The CDR3 protein is CASSQRGLGLFF. Written as DNA, the CDR3 is TGTGCCAGCAGCCAACGGGGTTTAGGACTGTTTTTT. The chain uses TRBV7-9 and TRBJ1-4; D gene uncertain. This CDR3 has 12 residues. Germline V gene lookup returns CDR1 SEHNR and CDR2 FQNEAQ (reference sequence). V gave up 5 bases and J gave up 13 bases, with 14 bases separating them. The variable domain in full, completed from reference TRBV7-9 and TRBJ1-4, reads DTGVSQNPRHKITKRGQNVTFRCDPISEHNRLYWYRQTLGQGPEFLTYFQNEAQLEKSRLLSDRFSAERPKGSFSTLEIQRTEQGDSAMYLCASSQRGLGLFFGSGTQLSVL.